A single sample gave rise to the 2 T cell receptor beta chains below, sequenced in a study of CD8 T cells in Susac syndrome. The RNA input was about 0.5 to 1 ug, and it was reverse transcribed with random hexamers. From the immunoSEQ multiplex PCR reads, TCRdb called clonotypes with MiXCR, one entry per CDR3 protein. Among around 220,000 distinct CDR3 sequences listed, roughly 90% were seen once. Sequenced sample: CD8+ T cells from PBMCs. These receptor sequences come from a human donor with multiple sclerosis.

The chain recombines TRBV6-6 with TRBJ2-2; no firm D call. The germline V gene has CDR1 MNHNY and CDR2 SVGAGI (reference sequence). Between the trimmed V and J ends, which lost 7 bases and 1 base, there was a span of 13 bases. The CDR3 has 15 amino acids. CDR3 DNA sequence: TGTGCCAGCACCCAAGAGACCATGAACACCGGGGAGCTGTTTTTT. It codes for CASTQETMNTGELFF.

V gene TRBV3-1 combines with J gene TRBJ2-5; D could derive from TRBD1 or TRBD2 (5 bases each). This CDR3 spans 15 amino acids. Germline CDR1 is LGHDT and CDR2 is YNNKEL (reference sequence). V was cut by 5 bases and J by 2 bases, with 15 bases left in between. The CDR3 reads CASSYPGTGQETQYF. The CDR3 nucleotides read TGTGCCAGCAGCTACCCGGGGACCGGTCAAGAGACCCAGTACTTC.